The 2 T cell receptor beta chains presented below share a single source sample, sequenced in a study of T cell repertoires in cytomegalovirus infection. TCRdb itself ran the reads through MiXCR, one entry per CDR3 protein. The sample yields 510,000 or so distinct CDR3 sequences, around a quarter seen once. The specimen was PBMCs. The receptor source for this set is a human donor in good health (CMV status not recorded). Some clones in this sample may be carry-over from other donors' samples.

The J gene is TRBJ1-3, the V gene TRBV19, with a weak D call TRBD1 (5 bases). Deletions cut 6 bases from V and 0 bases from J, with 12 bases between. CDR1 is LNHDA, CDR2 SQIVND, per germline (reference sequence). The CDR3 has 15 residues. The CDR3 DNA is TGTGCCAGTAGCAAGATCGACAGCTCTGGAAACACCATATATTTT. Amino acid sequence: CASSKIDSSGNTIYF. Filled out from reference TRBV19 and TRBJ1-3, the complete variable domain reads DGGITQSPKYLFRKEGQNVTLSCEQNLNHDAMYWYRQDPGQGLRLIYYSQIVNDFQKGDIAEGYSVSREKKESFPLTVTSAQKNPTAFYLCASSKIDSSGNTIYFGEGSWLTVV.

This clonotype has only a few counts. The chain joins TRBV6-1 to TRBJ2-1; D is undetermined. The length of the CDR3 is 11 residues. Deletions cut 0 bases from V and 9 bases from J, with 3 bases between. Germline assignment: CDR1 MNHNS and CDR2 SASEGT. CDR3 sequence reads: CASSEAFEQFF. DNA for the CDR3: TGTGCCAGCAGTGAAGCGTTTGAGCAGTTCTTC.